The 6 T cell receptor beta chains below come from one sample, sequenced in a study of shared clonotypes between healthy human individuals. Some clones are missing from TCRdb's copy, which holds only in-frame ones; the method was immunoSEQ multiplex PCR. The sample has hundreds of thousands of clones, about 74% seen once. The material sequenced was memory CD4+ T cells sorted from blood. Subset described: CD45RA-negative fraction. Receptors were obtained from a woman between 25 and 40 years old in good health.

This clone was found a few times. The V and J genes are TRBV5-1 and TRBJ1-2, with 9 bases matching TRBD1. Germline CDR1 and CDR2: SGHRS and YFSETQ. CDR3 length: 15 amino acids. J gave up 6 bases and V 0 bases, and 6 bases lay outside the gene matches. The DNA for the CDR3 is TGCGCCAGCAGCTTGGCTATAGGGGACAGGGATGGCTACACCTTC. The encoded protein is CASSLAIGDRDGYTF. Variable domain in full (rest from reference TRBV5-1 and TRBJ1-2): KAGVTQTPRYLIKTRGQQVTLSCSPISGHRSVSWYQQTPGQGLQFLFEYFSETQRNKGNFPGRFSGRQFSNSRSEMNVSTLELGDSALYLCASSLAIGDRDGYTFGSGTRLTVV.

This clone showed up just a few times. The sample contains more than one DNA sequence encoding this CDR3. The chain uses TRBV6-1 and TRBJ2-1; TRBD1 aligns across 8 bases. The CDR3 runs to 15 residues. Germline V gene lookup returns CDR1 MNHNS and CDR2 SASEGT. V gave up 3 bases and J gave up 8 bases; unmatched junction bases: 9. The CDR3 sequence is CASSDPDRVIDEQFF. In DNA, the CDR3 is TGTGCCAGCAGTGATCCGGACAGGGTGATCGATGAGCAGTTCTTC.

This clone was seen a single time. The chain joins TRBV5-6 to TRBJ1-2; weak D call: TRBD1 (5 bases). V gave up 2 bases and J gave up 4 bases, with 9 bases separating them. The CDR3 loop spans 13 amino acids. The V gene's germline CDR1 is SGHDT and CDR2 YYEEEE. The chain's CDR3 is CASSFGRVYGYTF. The CDR3 nucleotides are TGTGCCAGCAGCTTCGGCAGGGTCTATGGCTACACCTTC.

The chain links TRBV28 to TRBJ1-2; D is possibly TRBD1 (5 bases). CDR3 size: 13 residues. CDR1 and CDR2 from the germline V gene are MDHEN and SYDVKM. V lost 3 bases, J lost 7 bases, and 12 bases lay in between. The CDR3 loop reads CASSFTGSRGYTF. The CDR3 nucleotides read TGTGCCAGCAGTTTCACAGGTTCCCGTGGCTACACCTTC.

The chain employs TRBV6-6 and TRBJ2-7; TRBD1 or TRBD2 may be the D gene (6 bases each). Germline V gene data show CDR1 as MNHNY and CDR2 as SVGAGI (reference sequence). This CDR3 has 16 residues. The V and J ends lost 6 bases and 1 base respectively, with 19 bases between them. Written as DNA, the CDR3 is TGTGCCAGCAGATCCGGTAGCGGAGGGGGTTCCTACGAGCAGTACTTC. Its protein product is CASRSGSGGGSYEQYF.

Details on this clone: Distinct nucleotide sequences in the sample also encode this CDR3. The chain employs TRBV5-1 and TRBJ2-1; D is unresolved. V shed 3 bases and J shed 1 base, with 11 bases lying between them. CDR1 SGHRS and CDR2 YFSETQ come from the germline V gene. The CDR3 runs to 15 residues. The DNA for the CDR3 is TGCGCCAGCAGCTCTTCTAGTGCTTCCTACAATGAGCAGTTCTTC. Its protein is CASSSSSASYNEQFF.